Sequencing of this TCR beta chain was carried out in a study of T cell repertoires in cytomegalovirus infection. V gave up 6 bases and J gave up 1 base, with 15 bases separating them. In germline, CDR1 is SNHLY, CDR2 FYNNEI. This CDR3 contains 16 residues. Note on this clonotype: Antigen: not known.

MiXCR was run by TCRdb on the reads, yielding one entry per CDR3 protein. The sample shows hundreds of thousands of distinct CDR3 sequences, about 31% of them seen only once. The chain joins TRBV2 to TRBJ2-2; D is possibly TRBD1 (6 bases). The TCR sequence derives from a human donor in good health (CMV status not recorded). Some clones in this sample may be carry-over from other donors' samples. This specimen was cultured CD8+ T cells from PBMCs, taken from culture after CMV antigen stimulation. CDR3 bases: TGTGCCAGCAGGGCCACGACAGGATTGAACACCGGGGAGCTGTTTTTT. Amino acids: CASRATTGLNTGELFF. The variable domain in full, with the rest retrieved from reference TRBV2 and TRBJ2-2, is EPEVTQTPSHQVTQMGQEVILRCVPISNHLYFYWYRQILGQKVEFLVSFYNNEISEKSEIFDDQFSVERPDGSNFTLKIRSTKLEDSAMYFCASRATTGLNTGELFFGEGSRLTVL.